The 16 T cell receptor beta chains presented below share a single source sample, sequenced in a study. TCRdb called the 5' RACE reads again in MiXCR, with one record for every CDR3 protein. This sample has tens of thousands of distinct CDR3 sequences, with roughly 30% found just once. The sample was naive CD4+ T cells sorted from blood. Regarding subset: naive CD4+ T cells, CD4+CD45RA+CD25-. All receptors derive from a female donor with breast cancer.

Written as DNA, the CDR3 is TGTGCCAGCAGCTTGCTCCGAGGACAGGGCGGAGGCAATCAGCCCCAGCATTTT. Translation: CASSLLRGQGGGNQPQHF. V usage is TRBV5-6 and J usage is TRBJ1-5; 8 bases are shared with TRBD1. Germline-derived CDR1 and CDR2 are SGHDT and YYEEEE. V dropped 1 base and J dropped 2; count of bases not matched to a gene: 11. The CDR3 spans 18 residues.

Only a few counts were recorded for this clonotype. V usage is TRBV20-1 and J usage is TRBJ2-4; D unclear. The germline V gene encodes CDR1 DFQATT and CDR2 SNEGSKA (reference sequence). CDR3 size: 15 residues. V dropped 4 bases and J dropped 0 bases, with 13 bases sitting between them. The CDR3 reads CSAIGQTLAKNIQYF. CDR3 DNA sequence: TGCAGTGCTATCGGGCAGACCCTAGCCAAAAACATTCAGTACTTC.

This clonotype was detected only a few times. The gene calls are TRBV18 and TRBJ2-3, with a tentative D call TRBD2 (6 bases). CDR3 length equals 15 residues. Germline loops: CDR1 KGHSH, CDR2 LQKENI. V lost 6 bases and J 0 bases, leaving 13 bases between the germline ends. The CDR3 region has the DNA TGTGCCAGCTCCCCCCTTCGGGGGAGCACAGATACGCAGTATTTT. Protein: CASSPLRGSTDTQYF.

This clonotype turned up a few times. The chain employs TRBV6-2 or TRBV6-3 and TRBJ2-3; 7 nucleotides agree with TRBD1. The length of the CDR3 is 13 residues. J was trimmed by 4 bases and V by 6 bases; bases with no gene match: 4. The germline gives CDR1 MNHEY, CDR2 SVGEGT. The CDR3 DNA is TGTGCCAGCAGCGACAGGGCGGCAGATACGCAGTATTTT. Translated: CASSDRAADTQYF.

This rearrangement joins TRBV9 to TRBJ1-1; no firm D call. This CDR3 has 14 amino acids. The germline V and J ends were trimmed by 4 bases and 3 bases, with 13 bases remaining between them. Germline V gives CDR1 SGDLS, CDR2 YYNGEE. This chain's CDR3 is CASSLDTSDTEAFF. The DNA for the CDR3 is TGTGCCAGCAGCCTCGACACTTCGGACACTGAAGCTTTCTTT.

There are many counts of this clonotype. This chain connects TRBV6-1 to TRBJ2-7, with D possibly matching TRBD2 (6 bases). Germline CDR1 and CDR2: MNHNS and SASEGT. The CDR3 is 15 residues long. V shed 5 bases and J shed 6 bases, with 20 bases lying between them. The CDR3 here is CASSSKVGLTAEQYF. CDR3 DNA: TGTGCCAGCAGTTCAAAGGTGGGACTTACGGCCGAGCAGTACTTC.

The chain carries TRBV10-3 and TRBJ2-4; 9 nucleotides agree with TRBD1. There are 16 residues in the CDR3. The germline CDR1 and CDR2 sequences are ENHRY and SYGVKD. Trimming took 1 base from V and 5 from J; bases not matched to a gene: 6. The CDR3 loop is CAISEFDGTGQNIQYF. The CDR3 coding sequence is TGTGCCATCAGTGAGTTTGACGGGACAGGGCAAAACATTCAGTACTTC.

There are many counts of this clonotype. CDR3 bases: TGTGCCAGCAGCTTCCCAGGCGACAGGCCCTTGGATACGCAGTATTTT. Residues: CASSFPGDRPLDTQYF. The chain combines TRBV7-9 with TRBJ2-3; a possible D gene is TRBD1 (6 bases). The germline V gene encodes CDR1 SEHNR and CDR2 FQNEAQ (reference sequence). Trimming removed 3 bases from V and 6 bases from J, with 19 bases in between. The CDR3 is 16 residues long.

In regard to this clonotype: One junction end does not reproduce the germline sequence, and a read error may be involved. The J gene is TRBJ2-2, the V gene TRBV5-5; D not certain. The CDR3 covers 14 residues. Germline V lookup: CDR1 SGHKS, CDR2 YYEKEE (reference sequence). CDR3 protein: CACSLGPYTGELFF. For the CDR3, the DNA is TGTGCCTGCAGCTTGGGTCCGTACACCGGGGAGCTGTTTTTT.

This chain links TRBV4-1 with TRBJ2-5, with D uncertain. This CDR3 is 14 amino acids long. The germline CDR1 and CDR2 sequences are MGHRA and YSYEKL. With 1 base removed from V and 2 bases from J, the gap between germline ends came to 8 bases. This CDR3 reads CASSQGHTQETQYF. The CDR3 coding sequence is TGCGCCAGCAGCCAAGGACACACTCAAGAGACCCAGTACTTC.

This chain links TRBV5-1 with TRBJ2-1; TRBD2 aligns across 7 bases. The CDR3 contains 15 residues. Germline loops: CDR1 SGHRS, CDR2 YFSETQ. Germline trimming cut 0 bases from V and 6 bases from J; bases unmatched to any gene: 6. CDR3 sequence (DNA): TGCGCCAGCAGCTTGGTTACAGCGGGGAGCAATGAGCAGTTCTTC. It codes for CASSLVTAGSNEQFF.

This clonotype was counted only a few times. The chain has TRBV28 and TRBJ2-7; the D is unclear. This CDR3 has 10 amino acids. The germline CDR1 and CDR2 sequences are MDHEN and SYDVKM. V shed 6 bases and J shed 3 bases, with 3 bases lying between them. The CDR3 loop reads CASSHYEQYF. The CDR3 DNA follows: TGTGCCAGCAGCCACTACGAGCAGTACTTC.

This clonotype was recorded a few times. At one of its ends the junction is not consistent with the germline gene, which may arise from a read error. The chain joins TRBV7-9 to TRBJ2-5; maybe TRBD2 (6 bases). CDR1 and CDR2 (germline): SEHNR, FQNEAQ (reference sequence). This CDR3 is 14 amino acids long. Here the CDR3 reads CASSLANPQETQYF. CDR3 in DNA: TGTGCCAGCAGCCTAGCGAATCCCCAAGAGACCCAGTACTTC.

J is TRBJ1-2 and V is TRBV4-2, with TRBD1 as a possible D gene (6 bases). V lost 2 bases and J lost 2, with 12 bases in between. The CDR3 is 15 residues long. CDR1 LGHNA and CDR2 YNFKEQ come from the germline V gene. CDR3 DNA sequence: TGTGCCAGCAGCCAAACAACCACAGGGAACTATGGCTACACCTTC. Translating it yields CASSQTTTGNYGYTF.

This clonotype was seen more than once but under ten times. The gene calls are TRBV6-5 and TRBJ2-3, with D perhaps assigned TRBD1 or TRBD2 (5 bases each). The CDR3 consists of 14 residues. Trimming shortened V by 1 base and J by 7 bases, and 12 bases separated the two germline ends. Per germline, CDR1 MNHEY and CDR2 SVGAGI. The CDR3 DNA reads TGTGCCAGCAGTTACTACGGGGCTGGTAATACGCAGTATTTT. Translating gives CASSYYGAGNTQYF.

This clonotype appeared a few times. One junction end does not reproduce the germline sequence, and a read error may be involved. The V and J genes are TRBV7-9 and TRBJ2-4; perhaps TRBD2 as D (5 bases). Germline CDR1 SEHNR, CDR2 FQNEAQ (reference sequence). This CDR3 contains 12 residues. The chain's CDR3 is CASSLGALALVF. The DNA of the CDR3 is TGTGCCAGCAGCTTGGGAGCCCTGGCCTTGGTCTTC.